This TCR beta chain was identified in a study of T cells expressing NK-cell markers. It was by 5'RACE template switching with UMIs that TCR beta cDNA was made. TCRdb reprocessed the 5' RACE reads; each CDR3 protein has one entry and no DNA is given. The repertoire table contains 200,000 to 300,000 distinct CDR3 sequences. CDR1 SGHTA and CDR2 FQGNSA come from the germline V gene. This CDR3 has 15 residues. The sequenced sample was blood T cells: a sorted CD56 or NKG2C T cell subset, CD4+ or CD8+ T cells, or bulk PBMC T cells (not recorded which). The sequence was obtained from a man in his late teens or twenties in good health. The chain is built from TRBV7-2 and TRBJ2-3. Here the CDR3 reads CASSPQTRTTDTQYF.